The 17 T cell receptor beta chains in this list originate from one sample, sequenced in a study of cytomegalovirus exposure and HLA in healthy donors. PCR primers comprised 60 Vbeta and 13 Jbeta primers. The protocol was immunoSEQ multiplex PCR, while the TCRdb copy is restricted to in-frame clones and leaves out a portion. The profile shows 170,000 or so clones, around 80% of them singletons. The sample consisted of PBMCs. The receptor source for this set is a man aged 35 to 55 in good health and CMV-seronegative.

This clone was seen more than once but under ten times. The gene calls are TRBV11-2 and TRBJ2-3; 8 bases are a match to TRBD1. The V and J ends lost 5 bases and 4 bases, in that order; junction bases with no gene match: 11. This CDR3 comprises 16 residues. The germline V gene encodes CDR1 SGHAT and CDR2 FQNNGV. The CDR3 is CASSQWDRSPSDTQYF. CDR3 bases: TGTGCCAGCAGCCAGTGGGACAGGTCGCCGTCAGATACGCAGTATTTT.

The chain has TRBV4-3 and TRBJ2-2; possible D gene TRBD2, 6 bases. This CDR3 is built from 17 residues. Trimming shortened V by 2 bases and J by 2 bases, and 15 bases separated the two germline ends. Per germline, CDR1 LGHNA and CDR2 YSLEER. CDR3 sequence (DNA): TGCGCCAGCAGCCAATTTGTGTTCGGGGGTAACACCGGGGAGCTGTTTTTT. The encoded protein is CASSQFVFGGNTGELFF.

The chain has TRBV4-1 and TRBJ2-7; D might be TRBD1 (5 bases). V was trimmed by 1 base and J by 2 bases, leaving 9 bases between them. Germline-derived CDR1 and CDR2 are MGHRA and YSYEKL. CDR3 length equals 14 residues. The CDR3 here is CASSQGRAAYEQYF. DNA of the CDR3: TGCGCCAGCAGCCAAGGCAGGGCCGCCTACGAGCAGTACTTC.

The chain couples TRBV2 to TRBJ1-1; D is unresolved. Trimming removed 5 bases at V and 7 bases at J, with 14 bases between. CDR1 and CDR2 (germline): SNHLY, FYNNEI. The length of the CDR3 is 13 residues. The CDR3 sequence: CASSRERENEAFF. DNA for the CDR3: TGTGCCAGCAGTCGGGAGCGGGAAAATGAAGCTTTCTTT.

The J gene is TRBJ1-1, the V gene TRBV15; D is uncertain. Trimming pared 0 bases from V and 5 bases from J, leaving 7 bases between. This CDR3 is 13 amino acids long. Per germline, CDR1 LNHNV and CDR2 YYDKDF (reference sequence). Written as DNA, the CDR3 is TGTGCCACCAGCAGAGATAAGAGTACTGAAGCTTTCTTT. It yields the protein CATSRDKSTEAFF.

This rearrangement joins TRBV6-6 to TRBJ2-3; TRBD2 matches at 7 bases. The junction had 9 bases not matched to a gene; V was cut back by 6 bases and J by 6 bases. The CDR3 sequence is 14 residues long. Germline lookup yields CDR1 MNHNY and CDR2 SVGAGI (reference sequence). CDR3 DNA: TGTGCCAGCAGGGACCCGACCGGGGGGGATACGCAGTATTTT. This translates into CASRDPTGGDTQYF.

V is TRBV7-6 and J is TRBJ2-5; 14 positions agree with TRBD2. The J call may be mistaken, given a closer DNA end match to TRBJ2-7. Germline V gene data show CDR1 as SGHVS and CDR2 as FNYEAQ. This CDR3 contains 16 residues. CDR3 coding DNA: TGTGCCAGCAGCTTAGCCCTGGGACTAGCGGGAGCCGAGCAGTACTTC. Translation: CASSLALGLAGAEQYF.

Written as DNA, the CDR3 is TGTGCCAGCAGAGACAGGGGGCGAGAAGAGCAGTACTTC. Residues: CASRDRGREEQYF. The rearrangement joins TRBV6-1 to TRBJ2-7; TRBD1 agrees at 10 bases. Trimming took 6 bases from V and 7 from J; bases not matched to a gene: 6. From germline, CDR1 is MNHNS and CDR2 SASEGT. The CDR3 is made up of 13 amino acids.

The genes are TRBV9 and TRBJ2-7; possibly TRBD1 for D (6 bases). The V end lost 0 bases, the J end lost 7 bases, and 11 bases lay between the germline ends. Germline CDR1 reads SGDLS; CDR2 reads YYNGEE. The CDR3 extends over 13 amino acids. CDR3 sequence: CASSVGQQGEQYF. The CDR3 bases are TGTGCCAGCAGCGTAGGTCAACAGGGAGAGCAGTACTTC.

This sequence joins TRBV15 and TRBJ2-1, with D hard to call. This CDR3 is built from 12 residues. V was pared by 0 bases and J by 8 bases, with 5 bases between. Germline CDR1 reads LNHNV; CDR2 reads YYDKDF (reference sequence). The CDR3 bases are TGTGCCACCAGCAGAGATAGATATGAGCAGTTCTTC. This encodes CATSRDRYEQFF.

This sequence joins TRBV11-2 and TRBJ2-5, with D hard to call. The germline V and J ends were trimmed by 2 bases and 1 base, with 11 bases remaining between them. The V gene's germline CDR1 is SGHAT and CDR2 FQNNGV. This CDR3 region has 15 residues. The CDR3 here is CASSLTPGSQETQYF. CDR3 bases: TGTGCCAGCAGCTTAACGCCGGGTTCCCAAGAGACCCAGTACTTC.

The chain links TRBV2 to TRBJ1-5; 7 positions match TRBD1. Germline trimming cut 8 bases from V and 4 bases from J; bases unmatched to any gene: 5. The CDR3 contains 13 residues. Germline CDR1 reads SNHLY; CDR2 reads FYNNEI. The CDR3: CASGTDRNQPQHF. The CDR3 DNA sequence: TGTGCCAGCGGGACGGACAGGAATCAGCCCCAGCATTTT.

V usage is TRBV7-6 and J usage is TRBJ2-1; tentatively, D is TRBD1 (6 bases). The V end was cut by 1 base, the J end by 4 bases, with 8 bases between. Looked up from germline, CDR1 is SGHVS and CDR2 is FNYEAQ. The CDR3 consists of 14 residues. The CDR3 region is CASSLGTEYNEQFF. The CDR3 DNA is TGTGCCAGCAGCTTAGGGACAGAGTACAATGAGCAGTTCTTC.

The chain combines TRBV5-1 with TRBJ2-1, with D uncertain. Germline CDR1 is SGHRS and CDR2 is YFSETQ. V lost 4 bases and J 0 bases, leaving 8 bases between the germline ends. This CDR3 region has 14 residues. The CDR3 loop is CASSASSSYNEQFF. The CDR3 bases are TGCGCCAGCAGCGCTTCCAGCTCCTACAATGAGCAGTTCTTC.

The chain uses TRBV7-2 and TRBJ2-7; TRBD1 is a possible D gene (5 bases). Trimming stripped 5 bases from V and 1 base from J, with 15 bases between. This CDR3 region has 15 residues. CDR1 SGHTA and CDR2 FQGNSA come from the germline V gene. The CDR3 bases are TGTGCCAGCAGCCCCCGGGTTCCAGGGTCCTACGAGCAGTACTTC. This gives the protein CASSPRVPGSYEQYF.

This sequence joins TRBV6-5 and TRBJ1-3; D is unclear. The CDR3 contains 14 residues. With 3 bases removed from V and 4 bases from J, the gap between germline ends came to 10 bases. Germline CDR1 reads MNHEY; CDR2 reads SVGAGI. CDR3 amino acids: CASSYNRVGNTIYF. In DNA form, the CDR3 reads TGTGCCAGCAGTTATAATCGGGTCGGAAACACCATATATTTT.

The chain uses TRBV5-5 and TRBJ1-1, with a possible D match to TRBD1 (5 bases). CDR1 is SGHKS and CDR2 is YYEKEE in the germline V gene (reference sequence). The CDR3 sequence is 14 residues long. The ends were cut back, 0 bases at V and 4 bases at J, with 10 bases in the middle. CDR3 protein: CASSLVGRGTEAFF. In nucleotides, the CDR3 is TGTGCCAGCAGCTTGGTGGGGAGGGGCACTGAAGCTTTCTTT.